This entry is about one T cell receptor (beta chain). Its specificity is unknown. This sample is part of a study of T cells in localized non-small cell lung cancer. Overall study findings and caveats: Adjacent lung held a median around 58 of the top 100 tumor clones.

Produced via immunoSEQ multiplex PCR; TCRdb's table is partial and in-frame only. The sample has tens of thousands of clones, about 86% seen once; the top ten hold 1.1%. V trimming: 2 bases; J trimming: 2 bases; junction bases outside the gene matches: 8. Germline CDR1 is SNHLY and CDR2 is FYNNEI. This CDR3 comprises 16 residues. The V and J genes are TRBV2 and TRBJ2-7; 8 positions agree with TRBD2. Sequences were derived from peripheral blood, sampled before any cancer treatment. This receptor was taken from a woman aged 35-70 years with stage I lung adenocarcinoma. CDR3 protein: CASSESARAGAYEQYF. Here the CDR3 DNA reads TGTGCCAGCAGTGAATCGGCTAGAGCGGGAGCCTACGAGCAGTACTTC.